This T cell receptor beta chain was observed in a study of blood T cell repertoires in COVID-19. Germline V gene sequence: CDR1 LGHNA, CDR2 YSLEER. CDR3 size: 14 residues. With V trimmed by 5 bases and J by 6 bases, 5 bases remained unmatched. Some clones are missing from TCRdb's copy, which holds only in-frame ones; the method was immunoSEQ multiplex PCR. The table has 300,000 to 400,000 clones, more than 90% seen once. The TCR originated in a man aged 55 to 69 who had recovered from COVID-19. Sequenced material: PBMCs or T cells enriched from blood (not recorded which). The rearrangement uses TRBV4-3 and TRBJ1-5; 9 bases map to TRBD1. The CDR3 coding sequence is TGCGCCAGCAGCAAGGACAGGGGTGTTCAGCCCCAGCATTTT. It yields the protein CASSKDRGVQPQHF.